This T cell receptor beta chain appears in the sequencing data of a study of T-cell memory formation after mild COVID-19. Across the study: Clusters of TCRs were largely donor specific. Study-wide findings and caveats: Memory sampled before infection contained some responding clones, suggesting cross-reactive memory joined. The study found balanced CD4/CD8 in clones contracting day 15 to 85 and a CD4+ lean in later expanders.

Comments on this clonotype: The antigen is undetermined. At one boundary the junction diverges from the germline segment, which might be a read error.

Germline values: CDR1 SGHTA, CDR2 FQGNSA. The CDR3 has 15 residues. With constant-segment primers, 5'RACE yielded cDNA libraries of TCR alpha and TCR beta that carried sample barcodes and UMIs. TCRdb passed the 5' RACE reads through MiXCR, listing each CDR3 protein once. The table records under 450,000 distinct CDR3 sequences, around an eighth of them present only once. Sequences were obtained from PBMCs or a T cell subset sorted from them (not recorded which). The chain is built from TRBV7-2 and TRBJ2-2; the match to TRBD1 covers 8 bases. The sequence was obtained from a man aged 18 to 35 who had mild COVID-19 (a few samples of this study predate the infection). Cell type and time point are not known. CDR3 sequence (DNA): TGTGCCAGCATCGACAGGGGAACCGACACCGGGGAGCTGATTTTT. It codes for CASIDRGTDTGELIF.